This T cell receptor beta chain came from a study of T cells in Graves' hyperthyroidism and ophthalmopathy. Germline V CDR1 and CDR2: MNHEY, SVGEGT. V was pared by 7 bases and J by 2 bases, with 7 bases of the junction left unmatched. There are 15 residues in the CDR3. Using RNA transcripts as the source, TCR beta CDR3 regions were amplified. When the TCR CDR3 underwent first-round RT-PCR, the HTBI primer set was used. TCRdb independently ran MiXCR on the multiplex PCR reads; one entry per CDR3 protein. The sample yields hundreds of thousands of distinct CDR3 sequences, more than 15% seen once. The study defined stable Graves' hyperthyroidism as no ophthalmopathy progression within 18 months. The hyperthyroidism patients had all been newly diagnosed, and their disease duration was under 2 months. Their ages ranged from 18 to 65 years. Study-wide results and caveats: Ophthalmopathy and stable hyperthyroidism were told apart by a 13 V-J model.

This clonotype was counted at least ten times. No antigen is known for it. The material sequenced was blood. The receptor was isolated from a woman under 30 with Graves' hyperthyroidism. The chain carries TRBV6-2 or TRBV6-3 and TRBJ1-5; 8 bases agree with TRBD1. CDR3 coding DNA: TGTGCCAGCACCGAGGGACAGGCGGGCAATCAGCCCCAGCATTTT. It codes for CASTEGQAGNQPQHF.